This TCR beta chain was captured by sequencing in a study of T cell responses to AZD1222 COVID-19 vaccine. Trimming stripped 5 bases from V and 8 bases from J, with 18 bases between. The germline CDR1 and CDR2 sequences are MNHEY and SVGAGI. There are 15 residues in the CDR3. TCRdb's table, derived via immunoSEQ multiplex PCR, lists solely in-frame clones and lacks some. The sample consists of about 130,000 clones, 80% to 95% of them appearing once. This receptor was taken from an adult who received the AZD1222 COVID-19 vaccine. The rearrangement joins TRBV6-5 to TRBJ1-4, with a possible D match to TRBD1 (6 bases). The sample consisted of peripheral blood, taken 28 days after the second AZD1222 dose. CDR3 in amino acids: CASSHRGGLGEKLFF. CDR3 bases: TGTGCCAGCAGTCATCGTGGGGGGCTCGGGGAAAAACTGTTTTTT.